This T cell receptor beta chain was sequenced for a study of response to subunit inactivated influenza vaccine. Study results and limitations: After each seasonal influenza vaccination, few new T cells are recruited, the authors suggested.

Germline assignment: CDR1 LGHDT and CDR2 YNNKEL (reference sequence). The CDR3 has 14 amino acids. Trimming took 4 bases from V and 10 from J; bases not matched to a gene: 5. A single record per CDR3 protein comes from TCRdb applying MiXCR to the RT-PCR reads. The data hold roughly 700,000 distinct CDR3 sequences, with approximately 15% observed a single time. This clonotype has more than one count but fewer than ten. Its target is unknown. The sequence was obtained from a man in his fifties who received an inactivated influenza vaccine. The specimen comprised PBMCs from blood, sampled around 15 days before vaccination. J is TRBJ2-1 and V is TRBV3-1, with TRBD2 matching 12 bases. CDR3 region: CASSRLAGASEQFF. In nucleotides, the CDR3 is TGTGCCAGCAGCCGACTAGCGGGAGCTTCGGAGCAGTTCTTC.